This is a list of T cell receptor beta chains from one sample in a study of cytomegalovirus exposure and HLA in healthy donors. Measured with immunoSEQ multiplex PCR; TCRdb has only the in-frame clones, and not every one. This sample carries about 160,000 clones, approximately 78% of them seen once, and the ten largest clones take 0.75% to 0.9%. The sequencing input was PBMCs. Source of these receptors: a woman under 30 in good health and CMV-seronegative. Each CDR3 is given with its conserved first and last residue. D genes are given only for firm matches. Not every row has a clone size; where given, it reads once, few, many or a size class.

V gene	D gene	J gene	clone size	CDR3 DNA	CDR3 protein
TRBV9	TRBD2	TRBJ2-5	.	TGTGCCAGCGGACTAGCGTCCCTCACTGGAGAGACCCAGTACTTC	CASGLASLTGETQYF
TRBV27	TRBD1	TRBJ1-2	.	TGTGCCAGCAGTTTGCGACAGGGGGAGTATGGCTACACCTTC	CASSLRQGEYGYTF
TRBV30	.	TRBJ2-7	.	TGTGCCTGGAGTCCCCAGGGGGGCGCGATGTACTTC	CAWSPQGGAMYF
TRBV11-1	TRBD2	TRBJ2-1	.	TGTGCCAGCAGCTTTCCCGGGACTAGCGGGAGGCGCAGGACCTATGAGCAGTTCTTC	CASSFPGTSGRRRTYEQFF
TRBV2	TRBD2	TRBJ2-4	.	TGTGCCAGCAGTGAGATCGGAGCTACTAGCGGGATCCTAGCGGCCAAAAACATTCAGTACTTC	CASSEIGATSGILAAKNIQYF
TRBV12-1	.	TRBJ2-7	.	TGTGCCAGCAGCTTGACAGGTGACCGTCGGAAAGCGGGGTTCTACGAGCAGTACTTC	CASSLTGDRRKAGFYEQYF
TRBV19	.	TRBJ2-7	.	TGTGCCAGTAGTAGGTCTAGCGAATCCTACGAGCAGTACTTC	CASSRSSESYEQYF
TRBV4-2	TRBD2	TRBJ2-5	once	TGTGCCAGCAGCCAAGCAGAGGGGAGGGAGCAGTACTTC	CASSQAEGREQYF
TRBV30	TRBD2	TRBJ2-7	few	TGTGCCTGGAGTGTTAGAGGACTAGCGGGAGGGGAGGCCTACGAGCAGTACTTC	CAWSVRGLAGGEAYEQYF
TRBV5-4	.	TRBJ1-1	.	TGTGCCAGCAGCTTGGAGGCAGGCCATCTTGAAGCTTTCTTT	CASSLEAGHLEAFF
TRBV7-9	TRBD2	TRBJ2-7	.	TGTGCCAGCAGCTTAGCTACTAGCGGGTCCTACGAGCAGTACTTC	CASSLATSGSYEQYF
TRBV4-1	.	TRBJ1-1	.	TGCGCCAGCAGCCTCGGGACTGAAGCTTTCTTT	CASSLGTEAFF
TRBV23-1	.	TRBJ2-4	.	TGCGCCAGCAGTCACGGGATAGCCAAAAACATTCAGTACTTC	CASSHGIAKNIQYF
TRBV10-2	TRBD2	TRBJ2-7	.	TGCGCCAGCAGTGATTGGCGGGAGGGCCGCTACGAGCAGTACTTC	CASSDWREGRYEQYF
TRBV11-3	.	TRBJ2-7	.	TGTGCCAGCAGCTTATTCGGTGACAGCTACGAGCAGTACTTC	CASSLFGDSYEQYF
TRBV18	.	TRBJ1-4	.	TGTGCCAGCTCCCCATCGGGGGGCGAAAAACTGTTTTTT	CASSPSGGEKLFF
TRBV19	TRBD2	TRBJ2-7	.	TGTGCCAGTAGTGCCTCTTGGACTAGCGGGAGCTACGAGCAGTACTTC	CASSASWTSGSYEQYF
TRBV7-9	TRBD2	TRBJ2-7	.	TGTTCCAGCAGCCGCTTACCGACTAGCGGAAGGGCCTACGAGCAGTACTTC	CSSSRLPTSGRAYEQYF
TRBV10-3	TRBD2	TRBJ2-7	.	TGTGCCATCAGTGTCGGTAGCGGGAGGGGCGGTAACGAGCAGTACTTC	CAISVGSGRGGNEQYF
TRBV30	TRBD1	TRBJ2-7	few	TGTGCCTGGACCATGGACAGGTCCTACGAGCAGTACTTC	CAWTMDRSYEQYF
TRBV4-3	.	TRBJ1-4	.	TGCGCCAGCAGCCAAGACAGGGAAGGAGAAGAAAAACTGTTTTTT	CASSQDREGEEKLFF
TRBV7-7	TRBD2	TRBJ2-1	.	TGTGCTAGCAGCCCCGGACTAGCGGGAGGGGACAATGAGCAGTTCTTC	CASSPGLAGGDNEQFF
TRBV10-3	TRBD1	TRBJ1-4	.	TGTGCCATCAGTGACCGACAGGGAAATGAAAAACTGTTTTTT	CAISDRQGNEKLFF
TRBV9	TRBD2	TRBJ2-5	.	TGTGCCAGCAGCGTAGCGACTAGCGGGAGCAGTGAGACCCAGTACTTC	CASSVATSGSSETQYF
TRBV6-4	.	TRBJ2-3	once	TGTGCCAGCAAATGCGGGCCCCGCAGACGGTTTCACCATACGCAGTATTTT	CASKCGPRRRFHHTQYF
TRBV19	.	TRBJ1-1	.	TGTGCCAGTAGTCCAGGGTCCGTGGCTTTCTTT	CASSPGSVAFF
TRBV7-9	TRBD2	TRBJ2-7	.	TGTGCCAGCAGCTTAGGCACTAGCGGCCCCTACGAGCAGTACTTC	CASSLGTSGPYEQYF
TRBV15	.	TRBJ1-2	.	TGTGCCACCAGCAGAGACAGGACAGTCTATGGCTACACCTTC	CATSRDRTVYGYTF